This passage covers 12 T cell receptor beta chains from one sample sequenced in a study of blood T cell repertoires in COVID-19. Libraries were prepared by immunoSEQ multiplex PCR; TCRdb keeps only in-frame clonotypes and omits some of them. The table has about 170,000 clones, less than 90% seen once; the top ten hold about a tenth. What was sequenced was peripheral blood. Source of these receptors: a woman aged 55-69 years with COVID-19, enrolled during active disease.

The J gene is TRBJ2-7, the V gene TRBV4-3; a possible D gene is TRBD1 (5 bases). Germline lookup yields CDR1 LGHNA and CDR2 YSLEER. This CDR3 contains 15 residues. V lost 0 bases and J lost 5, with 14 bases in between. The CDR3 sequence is CASSQEPARANEQYF. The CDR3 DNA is TGCGCCAGCAGCCAAGAACCCGCCAGGGCCAACGAGCAGTACTTC.

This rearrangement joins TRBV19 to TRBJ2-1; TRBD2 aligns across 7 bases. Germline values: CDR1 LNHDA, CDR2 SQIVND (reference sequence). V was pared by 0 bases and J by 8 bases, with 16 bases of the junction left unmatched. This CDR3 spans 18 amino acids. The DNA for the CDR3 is TGTGCCAGTAGTATAGATCCCGGGGGAGGGCCGCTCATCTATGAGCAGTTCTTC. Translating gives CASSIDPGGGPLIYEQFF.

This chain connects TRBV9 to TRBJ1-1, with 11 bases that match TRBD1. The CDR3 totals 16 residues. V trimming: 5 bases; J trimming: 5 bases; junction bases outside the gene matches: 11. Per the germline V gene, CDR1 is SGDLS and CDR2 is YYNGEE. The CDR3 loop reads CASRPGQGARGTEAFF. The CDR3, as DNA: TGTGCCAGCAGGCCTGGACAGGGGGCAAGAGGTACTGAAGCTTTCTTT.

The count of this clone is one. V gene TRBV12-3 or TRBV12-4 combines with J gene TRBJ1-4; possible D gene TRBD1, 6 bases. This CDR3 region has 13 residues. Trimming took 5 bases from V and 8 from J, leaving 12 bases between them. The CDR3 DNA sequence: TGTGCCAGCAGTCTACAGGGCTGGGAAAAACTGTTTTTT. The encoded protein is CASSLQGWEKLFF.

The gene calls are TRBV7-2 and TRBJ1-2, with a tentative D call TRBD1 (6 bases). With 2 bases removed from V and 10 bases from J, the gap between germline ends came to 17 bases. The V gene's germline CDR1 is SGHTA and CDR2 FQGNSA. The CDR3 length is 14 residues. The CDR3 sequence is CASSLRRQASDYTF. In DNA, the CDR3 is TGTGCCAGCAGCTTACGGAGACAGGCGAGTGACTACACCTTC. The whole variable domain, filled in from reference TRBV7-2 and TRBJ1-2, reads GAGVSQSPSNKVTEKGKDVELRCDPISGHTALYWYRQSLGQGLEFLIYFQGNSAPDKSGLPSDRFSAERTGGSVSTLTIQRTQQEDSAVYLCASSLRRQASDYTFGSGTRLTVV.

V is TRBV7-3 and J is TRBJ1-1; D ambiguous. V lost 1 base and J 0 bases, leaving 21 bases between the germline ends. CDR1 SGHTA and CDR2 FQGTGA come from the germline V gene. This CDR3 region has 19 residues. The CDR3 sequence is CASSLKPPQRGVMNTEAFF. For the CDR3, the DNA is TGTGCCAGCAGCTTAAAGCCCCCCCAGCGAGGAGTTATGAACACTGAAGCTTTCTTT.

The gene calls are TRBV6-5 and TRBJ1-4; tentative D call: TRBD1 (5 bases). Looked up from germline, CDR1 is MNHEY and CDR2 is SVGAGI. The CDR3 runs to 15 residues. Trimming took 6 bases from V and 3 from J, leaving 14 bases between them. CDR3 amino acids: CASRGLRGANEKLFF. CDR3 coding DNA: TGTGCCAGCAGAGGATTGCGGGGGGCTAATGAAAAACTGTTTTTT.

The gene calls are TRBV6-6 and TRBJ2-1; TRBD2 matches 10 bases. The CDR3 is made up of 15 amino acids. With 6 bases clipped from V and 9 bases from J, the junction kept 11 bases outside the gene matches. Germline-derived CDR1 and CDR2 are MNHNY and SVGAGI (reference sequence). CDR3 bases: TGTGCCAGCAGCACCCTAGCGGGAGTCGTTAGTGAGCAGTTCTTC. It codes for CASSTLAGVVSEQFF.

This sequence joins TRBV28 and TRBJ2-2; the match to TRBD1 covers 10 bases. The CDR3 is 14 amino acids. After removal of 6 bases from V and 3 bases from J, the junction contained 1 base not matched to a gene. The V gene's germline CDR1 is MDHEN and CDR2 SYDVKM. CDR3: CASRGQGDTGELFF. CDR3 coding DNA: TGTGCCAGCAGAGGACAGGGGGACACCGGGGAGCTGTTTTTT.

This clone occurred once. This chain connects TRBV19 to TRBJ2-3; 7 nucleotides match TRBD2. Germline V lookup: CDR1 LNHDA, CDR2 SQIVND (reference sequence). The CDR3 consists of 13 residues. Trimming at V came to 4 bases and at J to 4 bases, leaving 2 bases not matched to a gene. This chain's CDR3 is CASSSGRADTQYF. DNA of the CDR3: TGTGCCAGTAGTAGCGGGAGAGCAGATACGCAGTATTTT.

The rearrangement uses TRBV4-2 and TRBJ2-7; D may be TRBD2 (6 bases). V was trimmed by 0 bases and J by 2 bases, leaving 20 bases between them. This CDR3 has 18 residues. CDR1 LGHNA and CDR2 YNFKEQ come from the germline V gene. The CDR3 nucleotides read TGTGCCAGCAGCCAAGATACCCCCGGGACTTTCACCACCTACGAGCAGTACTTC. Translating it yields CASSQDTPGTFTTYEQYF.

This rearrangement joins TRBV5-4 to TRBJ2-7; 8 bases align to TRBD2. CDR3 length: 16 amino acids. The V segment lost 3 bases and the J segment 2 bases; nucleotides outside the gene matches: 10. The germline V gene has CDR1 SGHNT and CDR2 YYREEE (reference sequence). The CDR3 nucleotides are TGTGCCAGCAGCTCGGGGGGTAGCGGGATCACCTACGAGCAGTACTTC. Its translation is CASSSGGSGITYEQYF.